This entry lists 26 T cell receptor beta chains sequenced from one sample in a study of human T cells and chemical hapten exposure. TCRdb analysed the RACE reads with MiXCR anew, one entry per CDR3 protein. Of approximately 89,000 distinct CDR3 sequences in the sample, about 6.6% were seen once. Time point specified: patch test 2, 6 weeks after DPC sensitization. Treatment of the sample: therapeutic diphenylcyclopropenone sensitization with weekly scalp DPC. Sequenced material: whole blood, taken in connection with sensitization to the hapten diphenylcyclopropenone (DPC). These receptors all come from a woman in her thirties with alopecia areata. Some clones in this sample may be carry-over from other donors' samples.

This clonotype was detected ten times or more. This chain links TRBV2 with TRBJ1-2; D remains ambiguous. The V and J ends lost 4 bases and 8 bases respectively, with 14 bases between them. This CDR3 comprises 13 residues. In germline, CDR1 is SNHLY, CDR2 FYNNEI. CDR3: CASSGVQVGGYTF. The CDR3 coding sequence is TGTGCCAGCAGTGGGGTCCAGGTCGGAGGCTACACCTTC. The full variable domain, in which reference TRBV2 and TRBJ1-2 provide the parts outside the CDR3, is EPEVTQTPSHQVTQMGQEVILRCVPISNHLYFYWYRQILGQKVEFLVSFYNNEISEKSEIFDDQFSVERPDGSNFTLKIRSTKLEDSAMYFCASSGVQVGGYTFGSGTRLTVV.

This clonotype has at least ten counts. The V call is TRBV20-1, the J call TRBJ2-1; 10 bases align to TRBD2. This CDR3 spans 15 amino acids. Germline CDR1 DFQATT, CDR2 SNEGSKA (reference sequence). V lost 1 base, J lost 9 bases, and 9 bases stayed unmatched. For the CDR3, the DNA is TGCAGTGCTAGAGGACTAGCGGGCCCAGCGGGTGAGCAGTTCTTC. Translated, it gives CSARGLAGPAGEQFF.

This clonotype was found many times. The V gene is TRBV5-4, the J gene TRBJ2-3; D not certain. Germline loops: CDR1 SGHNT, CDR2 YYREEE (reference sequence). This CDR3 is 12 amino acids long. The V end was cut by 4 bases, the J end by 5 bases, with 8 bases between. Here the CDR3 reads CASSTLGDTQYF. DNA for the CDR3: TGTGCCAGCAGCACGCTAGGAGATACGCAGTATTTT.

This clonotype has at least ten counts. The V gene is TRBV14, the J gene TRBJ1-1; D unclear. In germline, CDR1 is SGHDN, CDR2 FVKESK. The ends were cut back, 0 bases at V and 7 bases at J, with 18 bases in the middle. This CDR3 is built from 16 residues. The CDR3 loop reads CASSQDRIFRTSEAFF. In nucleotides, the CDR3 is TGTGCCAGCAGCCAAGATCGAATTTTTCGGACCAGTGAAGCTTTCTTT.

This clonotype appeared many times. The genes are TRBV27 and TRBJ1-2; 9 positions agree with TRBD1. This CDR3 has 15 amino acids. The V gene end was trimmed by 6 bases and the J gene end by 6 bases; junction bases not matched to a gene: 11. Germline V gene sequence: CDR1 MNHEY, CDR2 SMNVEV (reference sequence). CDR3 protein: CASSRQGDRVDGYTF. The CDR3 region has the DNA TGTGCCAGCAGCCGTCAGGGGGACAGGGTCGATGGCTACACCTTC.

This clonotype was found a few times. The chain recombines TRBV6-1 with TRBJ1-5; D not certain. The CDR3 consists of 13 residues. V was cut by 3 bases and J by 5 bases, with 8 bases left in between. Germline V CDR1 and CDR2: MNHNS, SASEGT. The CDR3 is CASSDGDYQPQHF. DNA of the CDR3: TGTGCCAGCAGTGACGGGGATTATCAGCCCCAGCATTTT.

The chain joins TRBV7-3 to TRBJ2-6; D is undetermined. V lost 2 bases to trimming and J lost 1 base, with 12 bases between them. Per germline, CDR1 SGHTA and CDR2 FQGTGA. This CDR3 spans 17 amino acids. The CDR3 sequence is CASSLDGPVSGANVLTF. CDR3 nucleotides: TGTGCCAGCAGCTTAGATGGTCCAGTATCTGGGGCCAACGTCCTGACTTTC.

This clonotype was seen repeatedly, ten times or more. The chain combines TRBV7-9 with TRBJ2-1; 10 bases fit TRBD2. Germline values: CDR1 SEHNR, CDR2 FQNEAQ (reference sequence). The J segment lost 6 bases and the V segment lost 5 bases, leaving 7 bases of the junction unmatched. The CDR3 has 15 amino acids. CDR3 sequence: CASSIRLAGLNEQFF. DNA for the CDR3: TGTGCCAGCAGCATCAGACTAGCGGGTCTCAATGAGCAGTTCTTC.

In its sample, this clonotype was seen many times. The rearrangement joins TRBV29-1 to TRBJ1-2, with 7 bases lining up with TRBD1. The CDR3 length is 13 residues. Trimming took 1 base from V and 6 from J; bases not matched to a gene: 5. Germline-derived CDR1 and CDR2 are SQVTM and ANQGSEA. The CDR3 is CSVEVSGGNGYTF. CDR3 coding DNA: TGCAGCGTTGAAGTGTCAGGGGGGAATGGCTACACCTTC.

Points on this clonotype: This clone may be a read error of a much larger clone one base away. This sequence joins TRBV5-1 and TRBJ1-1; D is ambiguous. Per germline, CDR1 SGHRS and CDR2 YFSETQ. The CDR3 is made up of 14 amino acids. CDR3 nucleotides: TGCGCCAGCAGCTTGGCCAGCATGAACACTGAAGCTTTATTT. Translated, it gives CASSLASMNTEALF.

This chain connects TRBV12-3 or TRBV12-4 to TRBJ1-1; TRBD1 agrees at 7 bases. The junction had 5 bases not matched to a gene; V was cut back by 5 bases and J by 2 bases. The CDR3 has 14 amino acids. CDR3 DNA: TGTGCCAGCAGTCTCACAGGGGATAACACTGAAGCTTTCTTT. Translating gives CASSLTGDNTEAFF.

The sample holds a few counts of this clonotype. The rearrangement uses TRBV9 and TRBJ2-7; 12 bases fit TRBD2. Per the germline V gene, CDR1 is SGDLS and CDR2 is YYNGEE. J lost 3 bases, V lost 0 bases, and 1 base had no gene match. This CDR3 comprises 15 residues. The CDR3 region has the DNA TGTGCCAGCAGCGTAGCTAGCGGGGGGGTCTACGAGCAGTACTTC. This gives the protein CASSVASGGVYEQYF.

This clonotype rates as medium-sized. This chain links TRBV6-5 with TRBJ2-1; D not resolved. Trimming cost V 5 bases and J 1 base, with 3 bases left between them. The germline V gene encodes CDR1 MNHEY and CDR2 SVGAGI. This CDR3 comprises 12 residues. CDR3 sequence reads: CASSPSYNEQFF. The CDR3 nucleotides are TGTGCCAGCAGTCCTTCCTACAATGAGCAGTTCTTC.

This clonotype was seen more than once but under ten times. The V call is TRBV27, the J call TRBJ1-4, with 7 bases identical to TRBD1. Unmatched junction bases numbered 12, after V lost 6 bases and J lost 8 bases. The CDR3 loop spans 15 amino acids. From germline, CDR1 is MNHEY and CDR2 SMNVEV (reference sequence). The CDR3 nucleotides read TGTGCCAGCAGGTCCCAAGGAGGGGGCAACGAAAAACTGTTTTTT. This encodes CASRSQGGGNEKLFF.

CDR3 DNA: TGCGCCAGCAGTACGGGACACGGAGAAGAGACCCAGTACTTC. This encodes CASSTGHGEETQYF. The V gene is TRBV5-1, the J gene TRBJ2-5, with D perhaps TRBD1 (6 bases). The CDR3 has 14 residues. Trimming left V 5 bases short and J 3 bases short, with 14 bases between. Germline CDR1 SGHRS, CDR2 YFSETQ.

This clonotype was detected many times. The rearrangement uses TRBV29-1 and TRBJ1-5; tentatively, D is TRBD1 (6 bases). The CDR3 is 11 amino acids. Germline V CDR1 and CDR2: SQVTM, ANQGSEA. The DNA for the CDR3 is TGCAACGGGGACACGGGGCAGCCCCAGCATTTT. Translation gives CNGDTGQPQHF.

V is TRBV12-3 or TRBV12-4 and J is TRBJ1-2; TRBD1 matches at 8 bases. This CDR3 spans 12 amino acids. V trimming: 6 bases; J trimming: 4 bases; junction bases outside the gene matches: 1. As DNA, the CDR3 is TGTGCCAGCAGCGGGACAGGCTATGGCTACACCTTC. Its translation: CASSGTGYGYTF.

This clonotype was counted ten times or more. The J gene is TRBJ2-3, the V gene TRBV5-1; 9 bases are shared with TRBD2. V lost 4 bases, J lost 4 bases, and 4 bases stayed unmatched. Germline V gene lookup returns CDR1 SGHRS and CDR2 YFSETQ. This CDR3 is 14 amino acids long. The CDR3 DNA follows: TGCGCCAGCAGCAGAGGCGGGGGGGCAGATACGCAGTATTTT. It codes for CASSRGGGADTQYF.

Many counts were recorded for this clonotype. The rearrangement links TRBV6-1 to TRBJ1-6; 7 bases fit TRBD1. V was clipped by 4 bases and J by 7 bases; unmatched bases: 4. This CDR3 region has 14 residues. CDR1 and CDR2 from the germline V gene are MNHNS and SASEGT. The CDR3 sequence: CASSGTGDNSPLHF. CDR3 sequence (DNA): TGTGCCAGCAGTGGAACAGGGGACAATTCACCCCTCCACTTT.

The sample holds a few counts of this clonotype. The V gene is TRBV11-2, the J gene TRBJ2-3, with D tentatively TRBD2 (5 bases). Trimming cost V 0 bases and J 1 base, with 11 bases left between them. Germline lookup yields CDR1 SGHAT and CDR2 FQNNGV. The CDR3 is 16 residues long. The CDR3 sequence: CASSLEASTRTDTQYF. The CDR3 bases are TGTGCCAGCAGCTTAGAGGCTAGCACCCGCACAGATACGCAGTATTTT.

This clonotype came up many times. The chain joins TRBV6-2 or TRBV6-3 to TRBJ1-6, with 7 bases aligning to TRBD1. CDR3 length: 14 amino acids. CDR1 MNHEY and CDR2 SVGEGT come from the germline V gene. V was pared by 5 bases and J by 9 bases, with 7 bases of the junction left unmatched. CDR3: CASSLITGVSPLHF. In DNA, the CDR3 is TGTGCCAGCAGTCTAATAACAGGGGTTTCACCCCTCCACTTT.

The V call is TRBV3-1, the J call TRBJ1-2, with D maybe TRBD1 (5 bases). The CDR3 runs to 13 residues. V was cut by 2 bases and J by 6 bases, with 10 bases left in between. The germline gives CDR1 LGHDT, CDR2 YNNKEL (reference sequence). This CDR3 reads CASSQTGQDGYTF. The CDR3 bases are TGTGCCAGCAGCCAAACGGGGCAGGATGGCTACACCTTC.

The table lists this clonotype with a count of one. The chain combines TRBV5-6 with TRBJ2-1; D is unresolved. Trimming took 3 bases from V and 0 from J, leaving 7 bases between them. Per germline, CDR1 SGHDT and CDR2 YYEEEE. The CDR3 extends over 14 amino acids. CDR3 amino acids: CASSYTNSYNEQFF. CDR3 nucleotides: TGTGCCAGCAGCTACACTAACTCCTACAATGAGCAGTTCTTC.

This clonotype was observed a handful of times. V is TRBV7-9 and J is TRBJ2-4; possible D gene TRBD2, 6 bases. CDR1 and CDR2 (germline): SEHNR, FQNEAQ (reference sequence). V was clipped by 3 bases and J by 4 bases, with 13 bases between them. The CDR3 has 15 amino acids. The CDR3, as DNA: TGTGCCAGCAGCTTCTACATAGCGGAGAAAAACATTCAGTACTTC. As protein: CASSFYIAEKNIQYF.

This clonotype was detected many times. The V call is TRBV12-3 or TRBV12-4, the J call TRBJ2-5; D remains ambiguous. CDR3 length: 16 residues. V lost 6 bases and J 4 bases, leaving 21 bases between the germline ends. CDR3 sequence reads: CASSTPSWGSPETQYF. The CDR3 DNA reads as TGTGCCAGCAGCACGCCGTCGTGGGGTAGTCCAGAGACCCAGTACTTC.

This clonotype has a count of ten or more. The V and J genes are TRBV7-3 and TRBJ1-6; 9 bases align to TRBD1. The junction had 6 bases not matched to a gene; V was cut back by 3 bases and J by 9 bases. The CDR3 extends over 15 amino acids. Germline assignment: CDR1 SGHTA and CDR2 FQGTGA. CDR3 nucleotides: TGTGCCAGCAGCTTGGACAGGGGTAGGAGTTCACCCCTCCACTTT. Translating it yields CASSLDRGRSSPLHF.